This paragraph reports one TCR beta chain. In its sample, this clonotype was seen many times. Its antigen target is currently unknown. No base quality values were provided; no much bigger clone lies one nucleotide off. The TCR beta CDR3 regions were amplified from RNA transcripts. The first round of RT-PCR for the TCR CDR3 was performed with the HTBI primer set and the Qiagen OneStep RT-PCR kit. The libraries were constructed in a second round of multiplex PCR and then size-selected and purified. Sequencing of the libraries was done on an Illumina HiSeq2000 using paired-end 100 bp reads. The original pipeline was this. SOAPnuke was used to process the raw data, removing reads that contained adapters or uncalled bases, had a mean Phred below 15, or lacked an exact match to the constant primer or identifier. High-quality paired reads were merged using COPE v1.2.5, and each unique nucleotide sequence was defined as a clonotype. MiTCR v1.1 was used to align clonotypes to the IMGT TRBV, TRBD and TRBJ reference segments. The analysis included only V-J combinations with a frequency above 0.0001, which together covered around 99% of the repertoires. The TCS score was defined as the ratio of F50 (clonal expansion) to E x V (chaos), calculated using BLOSUM62-based TCRdist between CDR3 peptides within each V-J. Welch's t-statistics and random forest reduced around 550 V-J features to 13, which were used in a naive Bayes classifier (R e1071). TCRdb took the public reads, trimmed them with fastp at Q25, ran MiXCR for clone calling and kept in-frame beta chains. When rows share a CDR3 protein, they turn into one entry using the most common DNA and genes. In this record, the V and J calls reflect TCRdb's handling and not the investigators' own analysis. This sample is represented by about 500,000 distinct CDR3 sequences; 16% of them were singletons. Clones ranked in the top ten supply less than 30% of the sample.

This sample was taken from a study of T cells in Graves' hyperthyroidism and ophthalmopathy (dated by TCRdb to 2018 to 2020). Broadly, across the study: Peripheral blood was collected at initial diagnosis, before any treatment. Prospective prediction of ophthalmopathy was tested in an independent validation cohort consisting of 18 hyperthyroidism patients and approximately 16 patients who later progressed to ophthalmopathy. TCR V-J signatures able to tell the groups apart were searched for in a discovery cohort of around 95 patients, of whom more than 40 had Graves' ophthalmopathy and roughly 57 had stable Graves' hyperthyroidism. For training and testing, the roughly 93 patients in the discovery cohort were randomly divided in a 7:3 ratio. In over five Graves' hyperthyroidism patients, the study also compared T-cell repertoires from thyroid tissue with T-cell repertoires from blood. After sampling, hyperthyroidism patients received methimazole starting at 30 mg daily, and ophthalmopathy patients received high-dose intravenous methylprednisolone. TCR Vbeta CDR3 sequencing of 120 to 150 peripheral blood samples (over 40 ophthalmopathy, about 80 hyperthyroidism and some 17 progressor patients) is reported in the paper. Overall study outcomes, separate from this receptor: Blood samples also contained most of the expanded thyroid clonotypes (frequency above 0.001), which suggests that blood repertoires may reflect thyroid immune responses. Sample size was not statistically predetermined, and investigators were not blinded to group allocation. A model built on a 13 V-J signature distinguished ophthalmopathy from stable hyperthyroidism, reaching over 85% sensitivity and about 81% specificity in cross-validation and 80%/75% in testing. During validation, the model predicted progression to ophthalmopathy a median of roughly 7.1 months ahead of onset, with almost 71% sensitivity and 72% to 80% specificity.

From the germline V gene (reference sequence), CDR1 is DFQATT and CDR2 is SNEGSKA. The CDR3 goes from the cysteine to the phenylalanine over 12 residues. Only the CDR3 DNA is retained, 36 bases long and in frame from the first base. V trim: 6 bases; J trim: 3 bases; unmatched bases: 4. Moderately to severely active disease, a Clinical Activity Score of at least 3, a NOSPECS grade of at least 4, and a duration under 3 months were present in ophthalmopathy patients. Exclusion was applied to patients with uncontrolled infections, other autoimmune diseases, pregnancy or lactation. Diagnoses relied on clinical symptoms, serum thyroxine and TRAb, thyroid ultrasound and orbital computed tomography. Ficoll-Paque density gradient centrifugation was used to isolate PBMCs from approximately 10 ml of fresh peripheral blood. Trizol reagent was used to extract total RNA, and RNA quality was then checked on an Agilent 2100 Bioanalyzer.

The origin of this receptor is a woman between 25 and 40 years old with Graves' ophthalmopathy. This chain joins TRBV20-1 to TRBJ1-1; 7 bases in the junction line up with TRBD1. Input material: blood. The DNA is TGCAGTGCCGCAGGGGGAGACACTGAAGCTTTCTTT. Its amino acids are CSAAGGDTEAFF.